Listed below are T cell receptor beta chains from one sample, sequenced in a study of T cell repertoires in cytomegalovirus infection. TCRdb passed the reads through MiXCR, listing each CDR3 protein once. Of around 250,000 distinct CDR3 sequences listed, over 15% are singletons. Sequenced material: CD8+ T cells from PBMCs. All receptors come from a human donor in good health (CMV status not recorded). Some clones in this sample may be carry-over from other donors' samples. Both conserved end residues are part of each CDR3. The D gene is left open where the match is weak. For some rows the clone size is stated as once, few or many, or as a class when expanded; others skip it.

>many|TRBD2|TRBJ2-4|TRBV7-7|15
TGTGCTCGGCCAACTAGCGGGGGGCCCAAAAACATTCAGTACTTC
CARPTSGGPKNIQYF
>many|NA|TRBJ2-3|TRBV7-6|12
TGTGCCAGCAGTTACGTTGCAGATACGCAGTATTTT
CASSYVADTQYF
>many|NA|TRBJ2-1|TRBV7-8|16
TGTGCCAGCAGCCCCGTCGGGGGCCGCTCCTACAATGAGCAGTTCTTC
CASSPVGGRSYNEQFF
>few|NA|TRBJ1-1|TRBV27|13
TGTGCCAGCAGTTTCGGCTTCAACACTGAAGCTTTCTTT
CASSFGFNTEAFF
>NA|TRBD2|TRBJ2-5|TRBV10-3|15
TGTGCCACCACTAGCGGGGGGGAAACGGGAGAGACCCAGTACTTC
CATTSGGETGETQYF
>many|NA|TRBJ1-1|TRBV11-3|13
TGTGCCAGCAGCCTCACAGGGAGGGGCGAAGCTTTCTTT
CASSLTGRGEAFF
>few|TRBD1|TRBJ2-3|TRBV2|17
TGTGCCAGCAGTGACGAACAGGGGGCAGTCTCCGCAGATACGCAGTATTTT
CASSDEQGAVSADTQYF
>few|NA|TRBJ2-6|TRBV29-1|14
TGCAGCGTAGCGGAGATCTCTGGGGCCAACGTCCTGACTTTC
CSVAEISGANVLTF
>few|NA|TRBJ2-5|TRBV5-4|14
TGTGCCAGCAGCTTACGGCAGTCCCAAGAGACCCAGTACTTC
CASSLRQSQETQYF
>NA|NA|TRBJ2-7|TRBV28|17
TGTGCCAGCAGTTTGGGTGGGCCGGGGGCGATTTTCTACGAGCAGTACTTC
CASSLGGPGAIFYEQYF
>NA|NA|TRBJ2-7|TRBV9|15
TGTGCCAGCAGCGTATCTGACAGCTATACCTACGAGCAGTACTTC
CASSVSDSYTYEQYF
>few|TRBD2|TRBJ2-3|TRBV19|16
TGTGCCAGTAGTCATCTAGCGGGGTCTAGCACAGATACGCAGTATTTT
CASSHLAGSSTDTQYF
>few|TRBD1|TRBJ1-4|TRBV13|14
TGTGCCAGCAGCGGTGGACAGGGCCGCGAAAAACTGTTTTTT
CASSGGQGREKLFF
>many|TRBD1|TRBJ1-6|TRBV4-1|15
TGCGCCAGCAGCCAAGCCGGGACAGATAATTCACCCCTCCACTTT
CASSQAGTDNSPLHF